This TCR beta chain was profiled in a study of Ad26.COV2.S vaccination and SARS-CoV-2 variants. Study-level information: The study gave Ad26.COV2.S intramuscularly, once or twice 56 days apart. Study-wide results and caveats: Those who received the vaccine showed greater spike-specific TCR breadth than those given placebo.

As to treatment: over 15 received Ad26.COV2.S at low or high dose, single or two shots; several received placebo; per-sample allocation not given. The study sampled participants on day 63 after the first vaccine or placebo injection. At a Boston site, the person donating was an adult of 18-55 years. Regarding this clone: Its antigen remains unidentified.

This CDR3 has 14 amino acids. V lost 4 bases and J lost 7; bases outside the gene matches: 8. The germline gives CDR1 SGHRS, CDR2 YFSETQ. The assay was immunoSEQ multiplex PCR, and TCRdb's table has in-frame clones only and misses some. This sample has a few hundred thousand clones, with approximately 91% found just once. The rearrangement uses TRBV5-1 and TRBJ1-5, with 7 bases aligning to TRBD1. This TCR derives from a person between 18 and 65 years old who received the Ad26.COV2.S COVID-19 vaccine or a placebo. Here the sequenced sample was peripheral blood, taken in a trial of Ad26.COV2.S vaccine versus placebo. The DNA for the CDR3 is TGCGCCAGCAGCCTAACAGGGGTAGAACAGCCCCAGCATTTT. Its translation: CASSLTGVEQPQHF.